These 5 T cell receptor beta chains share one sample of origin, sequenced in a study of cytomegalovirus exposure and HLA in healthy donors. Both 60 Vbeta primers and 13 Jbeta primers went into the PCR. Produced via immunoSEQ multiplex PCR; TCRdb's table is partial and in-frame only. The sample holds 99,000 or so clones, 75% to 80% seen once. The sequencing input was PBMCs. Source of these receptors: a man aged 60-69 years in good health and CMV-seropositive.

The chain combines TRBV19 with TRBJ1-3; TRBD1 matches 8 bases. The CDR3 runs 13 residues. The V and J ends lost 6 bases and 10 bases, in that order; junction bases with no gene match: 8. Germline V gene data show CDR1 as LNHDA and CDR2 as SQIVND (reference sequence). The CDR3 DNA follows: TGTGCCAGTAGGCCCAGGGGGCAAGGAACCATATATTTT. As protein: CASRPRGQGTIYF.

The V gene is TRBV28, the J gene TRBJ1-4; 9 bases align to TRBD1. This CDR3 is 12 amino acids long. Germline-derived CDR1 and CDR2 are MDHEN and SYDVKM. Trimming removed 8 bases from V and 5 bases from J; junction bases left unmatched: 0. The CDR3, as DNA: TGTGCCAGCGGACAGGGGAATGAAAAACTGTTTTTT. Its protein is CASGQGNEKLFF.

This clone was counted a few times. The CDR3 DNA sequence: TGTGCCAGCAGTCCCCTCGGAGATACGCAGTATTTT. Translation gives CASSPLGDTQYF. This chain links TRBV6-6 with TRBJ2-3; no reliable D call. Germline CDR1 MNHNY, CDR2 SVGAGI (reference sequence). The V and J ends lost 5 bases and 5 bases respectively, with 8 bases between them. The CDR3 covers 12 residues.

The chain links TRBV6-4 to TRBJ1-5; D might be TRBD1 (5 bases). Germline CDR1 is MRHNA and CDR2 is SNTAGT. This CDR3 region has 14 residues. Trimming removed 6 bases from V and 6 bases from J, with 15 bases in between. The CDR3 loop reads CASSPGATSQPQHF. The CDR3 region has the DNA TGTGCCAGCAGCCCTGGGGCAACGAGTCAGCCCCAGCATTTT.

The rearrangement joins TRBV6-5 to TRBJ1-2; tentative D call: TRBD1 (5 bases). V was shortened by 5 bases and J by 8 bases, with 12 bases between the two germline ends. The length of the CDR3 is 12 residues. Germline CDR1 and CDR2: MNHEY and SVGAGI. CDR3 DNA sequence: TGTGCCAGCAGTCCGCAGGGTCAGGGCTACACCTTC. As protein: CASSPQGQGYTF.